This TCR beta chain was sequenced in a study of shared clonotypes between healthy human individuals. Only in-frame clones appear in the TCRdb table, and some are missing; sequencing was by immunoSEQ multiplex PCR. The top ten hold more than 0.95% of the sample, which has about 2 million clones, around 96% seen once. Naive CD8 cells lacked CD45RO, underwent positive selection for CCR7 and left out terminally differentiated effector memory CD45RA+ cells. J gave up 2 bases and V 2 bases, and 5 bases lay outside the gene matches. The length of the CDR3 is 14 residues. Per germline, CDR1 GTSNPN and CDR2 SVGIG (reference sequence).

The chain joins TRBV30 to TRBJ2-7, with 8 bases that match TRBD1. Sequenced: naive CD8+ T cells sorted from blood. The source is a man younger than 35 in good health. CDR3 protein: CAWSRGTGAYEQYF. In DNA, the CDR3 is TGTGCCTGGAGTCGCGGGACAGGAGCCTACGAGCAGTACTTC.